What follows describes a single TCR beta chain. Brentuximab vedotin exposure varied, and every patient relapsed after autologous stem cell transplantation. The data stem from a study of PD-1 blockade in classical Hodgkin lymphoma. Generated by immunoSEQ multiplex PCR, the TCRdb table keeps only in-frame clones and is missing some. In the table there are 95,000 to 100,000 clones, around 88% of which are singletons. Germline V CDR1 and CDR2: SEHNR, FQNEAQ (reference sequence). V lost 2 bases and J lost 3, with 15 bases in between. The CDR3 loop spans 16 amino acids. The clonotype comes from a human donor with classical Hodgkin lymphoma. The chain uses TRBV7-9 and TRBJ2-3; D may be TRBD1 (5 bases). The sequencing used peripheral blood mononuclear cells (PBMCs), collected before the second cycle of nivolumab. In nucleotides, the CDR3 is TGTGCCAGCAGCTTAAATGTCTACAGGAGAACAGATACGCAGTATTTT. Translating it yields CASSLNVYRRTDTQYF.